This note documents a single T cell receptor (beta chain) sequence. The CDR3 has 14 residues. V shed 8 bases and J 5 bases; nucleotides not matched to a gene: 5. The germline V gene has CDR1 SNHLY and CDR2 FYNNEI. This record comes from a study of blood T cell repertoires in COVID-19. Residents of about 25 US areas, aged roughly 18 to 95 years, made up the participants. Cohort 3 donors counted as recovered after two negative PCRs, clearance, or resolved symptoms. Per the original data handling: Nucleated cell counts were estimated from reference gene primer amplification. The method was immunoSEQ multiplex PCR; TCRdb's version includes in-frame clones alone and lacks a portion of them. V and J calls and clone size are copied from that table; D and trimming were computed from the DNA. In the table there are about 200,000 clones, roughly 82% of which are singletons.

Sequences were obtained from PBMCs or T cells enriched from blood (not recorded which). V gene TRBV2 combines with J gene TRBJ2-3, with 12 positions matching TRBD2. This TCR came from a man aged 40-55 years who had recovered from COVID-19. The CDR3 protein is CASLKTSGGDTQYF. The CDR3 bases are TGTGCCAGCTTAAAGACTAGCGGGGGAGATACGCAGTATTTT.